This TCR beta chain is from a study of CD8+ T cells in alopecia areata (dated by TCRdb to 2016 to 2019). A note on the overall study: The treated patients, all with moderate-to-severe alopecia areata, were enrolled in an open-label pilot trial of oral tofacitinib given at 5 to 10 mg twice daily. Scalp clonality was compared across normal scalp (n=4), patchy alopecia areata scalp (n=8), and alopecia totalis/universalis scalp (n=8). Patients on tofacitinib were biopsied at baseline and after 4 and 24 weeks of treatment, and several of the patients also had a later scalp biopsy. On the human side, TCRbeta sequencing was run on scalp tissue and on sorted CD4+ and CD8+ peripheral blood T cells from healthy controls and from alopecia areata patients with either patchy or totalis/universalis disease. TCRbeta CDR3 regions were amplified by immunoSEQ multiplex PCR using 35 Vbeta forward and 13 Jbeta reverse primers. For the treated patients, the SALT score, which quantifies what percentage of scalp surface area is affected, served as the measure of disease severity. Tofacitinib was administered for 6 to 18 months, and 6 months of follow-up off drug were then conducted to assess delayed response and recurrence. High-throughput TCRbeta sequencing was used to examine T cell clonal expansion in alopecia areata in both the C3H/HeJ mouse model and human patients. RNA was extracted with the PAXgene miRNA kit for fixed scalp, the miRNeasy kit for PBMCs, and the RNeasy kit for mouse skin.

Library preparation was by the immunoSEQ multiplex PCR assay. RNA was extracted from all samples and reverse transcribed into cDNA, which served as template for TCR sequencing. SuperScript III was used to make first-strand cDNA, primed with a 2:1 mix of oligo-dT and random hexamers. A synthetic immune receptor repertoire was used to measure amplification bias, and any remaining bias was corrected computationally. The paper's processing steps were these. Raw reads were preprocessed to remove errors, and CDR3 was defined according to IMGT conventions as the region from the conserved cysteine to phenylalanine. Clonality was calculated as 1 minus Shannon entropy normalized by log2 of the number of productive unique TCRs. Whether scalp clones were CD4 or CD8 was inferred by matching scalp TCRbeta sequences against CD4 and CD8 repertoires sorted from blood. TCRdb re-hosts the immuneACCESS table, in-frame sequences only. Its copies lack some clones; in the studies checked, an unresolved V gene accounts for under half of them, and the cause for the rest is not known. Clone size and the V and J calls come from that table; the DNA yielded D and trimming. Present in this sample are approximately 160,000 clones, less than 70% of which were seen just once. Over 12% of the sample is in the top ten clones.

Comment on this clone: There is no known antigen for this receptor. No quality values exist for individual bases; no much larger clone is one base distant.

Spanning cysteine to phenylalanine, the CDR3 consists of 12 amino acids. The CDR3 DNA has 36 bases and is translated from base 1. Based on the germline V gene, the CDR1 and CDR2 sequences are SNHLY and FYNNEI. V is clipped by 6 bases and J by 4 bases, and the sequence between their germline boundaries is 9 bases long. On the study overall, not on this receptor specifically: Tofacitinib significantly decreased scalp clonality and the number of expanded CD8+ clones among the top 100 scalp clones. Unlike mouse skin, which is dominated by gammadelta T cells, normal human skin has resident alphabeta T cells that are also sequenced, and this complicates analysis of the scalp TCR repertoire. Because the treated cohort was small and included a single nonresponder, larger studies are needed to assess links between baseline CD8+ expansion and response. Shared TCR sequences between patients were less evident than in mice, which may be partly attributable to HLA diversity in the patient population. During tofacitinib treatment, many expanded lesional clones stuck around in both scalp and blood, and this persistence may partly explain why relapse happens after treatment is stopped. Compared with normal scalp, lesional scalp, particularly in alopecia totalis/universalis, had higher clonality and more expanded CD8+ clones, which suggests antigenic drive.

What the time point label conveys for this sample: around 22 weeks on oral tofacitinib. The treatment or condition label corresponds to: oral pan-JAK inhibitor, 5-10 mg twice daily. Lesional scalp punch biopsies and peripheral blood were obtained from alopecia areata patients. PBMCs were isolated by density centrifugation and stained for CD3, CD4 and CD8, and CD4+ and CD8+ T cells were sorted on a FACSAria. Specimen: CD4+ T cells sorted from blood, collected at week 24, from a patient treated with tofacitinib. The TCR sequence derives from a human donor with alopecia areata. The sequence links TRBV2 to TRBJ1-2; TRBD1 is a possible D gene, resting on 6 matching bases. For the CDR3, the sequence is CASRVGGYGYTF. The DNA sequence reads TGTGCCAGCAGGGTAGGGGGCTATGGCTACACCTTC.